The clone carrying this T cell receptor (beta chain) is a singleton in its sample. This record comes from a study of blood T cell repertoires in COVID-19. Study-level background: The United States, Italy and Spain supplied acute and convalescent COVID-19 samples. In each case, the material was cDNA or gDNA derived from T cells, B-cell-depleted T cells, or PBMCs.

Study processing details: Nucleated cell counts were estimated from reference gene primer amplification. Sequenced by immunoSEQ multiplex PCR; TCRdb stores in-frame clones only, minus some. V and J calls and clone size follow that table, whereas D and trimming were derived from the DNA. The data contain 200,000 to 300,000 clones, roughly 84% of them singletons. The clonotype originates from a man aged 55-75 years with acute or convalescent COVID-19. Sequenced input: peripheral blood.

As DNA, the CDR3 is TGTGCCAGCAGCCCAGCGGGCCTCTACGAGCAGTACTTC. Translated: CASSPAGLYEQYF. The J gene is TRBJ2-7, the V gene TRBV7-3, with a weak D call TRBD2 (6 bases). The CDR3 runs to 13 residues. Trimming took off 5 bases at V and 3 bases at J, with 11 bases between the two ends. The V gene's germline CDR1 is SGHTA and CDR2 FQGTGA.